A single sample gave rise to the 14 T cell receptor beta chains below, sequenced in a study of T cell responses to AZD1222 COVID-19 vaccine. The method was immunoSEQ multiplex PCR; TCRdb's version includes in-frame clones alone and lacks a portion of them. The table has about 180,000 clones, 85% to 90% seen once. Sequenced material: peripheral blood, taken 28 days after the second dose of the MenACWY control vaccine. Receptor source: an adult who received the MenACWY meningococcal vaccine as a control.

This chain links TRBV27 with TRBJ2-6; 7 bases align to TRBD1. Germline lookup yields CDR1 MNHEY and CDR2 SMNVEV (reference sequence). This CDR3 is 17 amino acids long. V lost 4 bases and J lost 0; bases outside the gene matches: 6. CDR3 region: CASSYRTGLSGANVLTF. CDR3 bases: TGTGCCAGCAGTTATAGGACAGGCCTCTCTGGGGCCAACGTCCTGACTTTC.

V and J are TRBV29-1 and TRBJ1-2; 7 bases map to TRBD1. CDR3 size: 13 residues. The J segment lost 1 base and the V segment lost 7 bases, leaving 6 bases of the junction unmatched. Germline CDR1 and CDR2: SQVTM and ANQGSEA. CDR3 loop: CSAATGLNYGYTF. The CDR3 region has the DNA TGCAGCGCCGCGACAGGGCTTAACTATGGCTACACCTTC. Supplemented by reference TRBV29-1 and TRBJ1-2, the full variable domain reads SAVISQKPSRDICQRGTSLTIQCQVDSQVTMMFWYRQQPGQSLTLIATANQGSEATYESGFVIDKFPISRPNLTFSTLTVSNMSPEDSSIYLCSAATGLNYGYTFGSGTRLTVV.

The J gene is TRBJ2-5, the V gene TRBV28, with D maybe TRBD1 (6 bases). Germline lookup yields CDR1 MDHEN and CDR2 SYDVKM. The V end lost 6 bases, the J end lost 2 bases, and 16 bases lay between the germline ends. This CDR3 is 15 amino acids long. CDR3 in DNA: TGTGCCAGCAGCCCCTTAGGACAGCTTCAAGAGACCCAGTACTTC. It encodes CASSPLGQLQETQYF.

The CDR3 nucleotides read TGTGCCTGGAGTGTATCAAAAGATACGCAGTATTTT. Translating it yields CAWSVSKDTQYF. J is TRBJ2-3 and V is TRBV30; D gene uncertain. The CDR3 spans 12 residues. Trimming shortened V by 0 bases and J by 5 bases, and 6 bases separated the two germline ends. The V gene's germline CDR1 is GTSNPN and CDR2 SVGIG (reference sequence).

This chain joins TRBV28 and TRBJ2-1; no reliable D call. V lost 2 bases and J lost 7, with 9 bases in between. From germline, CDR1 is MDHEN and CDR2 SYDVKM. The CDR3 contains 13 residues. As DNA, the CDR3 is TGTGCCAGCAGTTTACAGGATCCAAATGAGCAGTTCTTC. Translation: CASSLQDPNEQFF.

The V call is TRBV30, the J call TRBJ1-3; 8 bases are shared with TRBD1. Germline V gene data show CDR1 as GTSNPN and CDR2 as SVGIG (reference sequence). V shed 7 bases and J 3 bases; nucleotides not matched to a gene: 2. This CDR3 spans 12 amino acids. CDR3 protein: CASTGVGNTIYF. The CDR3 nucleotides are TGTGCCTCGACAGGGGTTGGAAACACCATATATTTT.

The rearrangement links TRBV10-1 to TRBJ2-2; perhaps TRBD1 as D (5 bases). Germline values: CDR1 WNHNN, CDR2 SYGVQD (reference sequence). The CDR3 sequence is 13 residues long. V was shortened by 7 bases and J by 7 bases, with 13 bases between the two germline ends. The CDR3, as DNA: TGCGCCAGCATGGCAGGGCAGGGCGGGGAGCTGTTTTTT. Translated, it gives CASMAGQGGELFF.

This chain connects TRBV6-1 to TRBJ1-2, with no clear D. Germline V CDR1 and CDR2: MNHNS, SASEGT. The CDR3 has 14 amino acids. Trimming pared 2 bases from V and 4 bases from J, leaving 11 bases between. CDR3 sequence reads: CASSELPAVYGYTF. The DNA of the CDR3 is TGTGCCAGCAGTGAACTGCCAGCCGTCTATGGCTACACCTTC.

This CDR3 is CASSPGTPQEDGYTF. In DNA form, the CDR3 reads TGCGCCAGCAGCCCTGGGACACCCCAGGAGGATGGCTACACCTTC. The chain links TRBV5-1 to TRBJ1-2; D possibly corresponds to TRBD1 (6 bases). The V end lost 4 bases, the J end lost 6 bases, and 19 bases lay between the germline ends. Germline assignment: CDR1 SGHRS and CDR2 YFSETQ. The CDR3 totals 15 residues.

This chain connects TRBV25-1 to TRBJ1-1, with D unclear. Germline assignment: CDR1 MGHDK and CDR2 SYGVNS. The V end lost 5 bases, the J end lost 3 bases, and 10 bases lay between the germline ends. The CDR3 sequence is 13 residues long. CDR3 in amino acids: CASSWEVDTEAFF. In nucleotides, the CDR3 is TGTGCCAGCAGTTGGGAGGTGGACACTGAAGCTTTCTTT.

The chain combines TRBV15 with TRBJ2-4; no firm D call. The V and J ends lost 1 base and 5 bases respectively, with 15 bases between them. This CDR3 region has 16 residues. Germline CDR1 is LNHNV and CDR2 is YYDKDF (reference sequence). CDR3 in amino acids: CATSRGTGAAQNIQYF. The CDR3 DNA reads TGTGCCACCAGCAGAGGTACCGGAGCCGCACAAAACATTCAGTACTTC.

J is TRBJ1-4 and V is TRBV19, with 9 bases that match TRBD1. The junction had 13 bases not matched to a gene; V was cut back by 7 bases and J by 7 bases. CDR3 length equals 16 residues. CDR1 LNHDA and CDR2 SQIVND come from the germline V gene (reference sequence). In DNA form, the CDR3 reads TGTGCCAGTACCATACATTCGGGACAGGGAACTGAAAAACTGTTTTTT. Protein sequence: CASTIHSGQGTEKLFF.

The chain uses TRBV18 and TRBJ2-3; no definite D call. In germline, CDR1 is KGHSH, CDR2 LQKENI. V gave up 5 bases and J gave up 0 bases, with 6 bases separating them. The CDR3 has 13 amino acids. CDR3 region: CASSTPSTDTQYF. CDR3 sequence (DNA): TGTGCCAGCTCAACGCCCAGCACAGATACGCAGTATTTT.

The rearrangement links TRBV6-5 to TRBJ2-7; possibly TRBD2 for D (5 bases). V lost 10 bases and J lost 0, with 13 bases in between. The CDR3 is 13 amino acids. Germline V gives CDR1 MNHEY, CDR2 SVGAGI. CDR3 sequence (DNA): TGTGCCACTTACCAAGGGAGCTCCTACGAGCAGTACTTC. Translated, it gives CATYQGSSYEQYF.